This record looks at one TCR beta chain sequence and its context. Its antigen is not known. The source of the sample is a study of cytomegalovirus exposure and HLA in healthy donors. Notes on the study in general: When the data were analyzed later, several of the most significant clusters appeared to be linked to common viral pathogens. In vitro, a few CMV-associated chains proved specific for CMV antigens. Rare sequences made up most TCRs, while some public TCRs were found in many donors. The sole available immune exposure information was CMV serostatus.

The PCR contained 60 Vbeta and 13 Jbeta primers. The repertoire was sequenced with immunoSEQ multiplex PCR; TCRdb's copy has only in-frame clones and lacks some. Altogether 110,000 to 150,000 clones are present, about 70% being singletons, with the ten largest covering roughly 2%. Sequenced input: PBMCs. This TCR derives from a woman aged 55-70 years in good health and CMV-seropositive.

This CDR3 is CASSYGGKIAGELFF. As DNA, the CDR3 is TGTGCCAGCAGTTATGGGGGCAAGATAGCCGGGGAGCTGTTTTTT. V gene TRBV6-5 combines with J gene TRBJ2-2, with a weak D call TRBD1 (6 bases). V lost 3 bases, J lost 6 bases, and 14 bases lay in between. Germline V CDR1 and CDR2: MNHEY, SVGAGI. This CDR3 spans 15 amino acids.